The 8 T cell receptor beta chains given below trace back to one sample, sequenced in a study of early T cells in non-severe SARS-CoV-2 infection. TCRdb re-analysed the 5' RACE reads in MiXCR, keeping a single row per CDR3 protein. This sample has tens of thousands of distinct CDR3 sequences, with approximately 9.9% found just once. The specimen sequenced was whole blood. These receptors were obtained from an adult who was a healthcare worker with PCR-confirmed SARS-CoV-2 infection or an uninfected control (not recorded which).

V is TRBV3-1 and J is TRBJ2-5, with D hard to call. This CDR3 is 15 amino acids long. The germline CDR1 and CDR2 sequences are LGHDT and YNNKEL (reference sequence). The V end was cut by 4 bases, the J end by 2 bases, with 14 bases between. This chain's CDR3 is CASSLSSVIQETQYF. Written as DNA, the CDR3 is TGTGCCAGCAGCCTTAGCTCAGTTATACAAGAGACCCAGTACTTC.

Ten or more counts support this clonotype. J is TRBJ1-2 and V is TRBV6-1; 7 bases map to TRBD1. Trimming removed 0 bases from V and 10 bases from J; junction bases left unmatched: 2. The CDR3 is made up of 12 amino acids. Germline-derived CDR1 and CDR2 are MNHNS and SASEGT. The CDR3 loop reads CASSEAGTAYTF. As DNA, the CDR3 is TGTGCCAGCAGTGAAGCGGGGACAGCCTACACCTTC.

This clonotype has ten or more counts. The gene calls are TRBV30 and TRBJ1-6; D uncertain. V was cut by 4 bases and J by 0 bases, with 10 bases left in between. Germline values: CDR1 GTSNPN, CDR2 SVGIG (reference sequence). This CDR3 contains 15 residues. The chain's CDR3 is CAWTDGSSYNSPLHF. The CDR3 DNA is TGTGCCTGGACCGACGGGAGCTCCTATAATTCACCCCTCCACTTT. Using reference TRBV30 and TRBJ1-6 for the parts outside the CDR3, the full variable domain is SQTIHQWPATLVQPVGSPLSLECTVEGTSNPNLYWYRQAAGRGLQLLFYSVGIGQISSEVPQNLSASRPQDRQFILSSKKLLLSDSGFYLCAWTDGSSYNSPLHFGNGTRLTVT.

This clonotype was picked up many times. The chain is built from TRBV7-3 and TRBJ1-1; 7 bases agree with TRBD1. Germline trimming cut 4 bases from V and 3 bases from J; bases unmatched to any gene: 2. The CDR3 has 13 residues. CDR1 is SGHTA and CDR2 is FQGTGA in the germline V gene. The CDR3 here is CASSSQGDTEAFF. Here the CDR3 DNA reads TGTGCCAGCAGCTCTCAGGGGGACACTGAAGCTTTCTTT.

This clonotype was found a few times. The chain joins TRBV5-1 to TRBJ2-2; D not resolved. The CDR3 spans 16 residues. The V end was cut by 4 bases, the J end by 2 bases, with 15 bases between. The germline CDR1 and CDR2 sequences are SGHRS and YFSETQ. The CDR3 nucleotides are TGCGCCAGCAGCCCGCAACTACAGATTAACACCGGGGAGCTGTTTTTT. Translating gives CASSPQLQINTGELFF.

This rearrangement joins TRBV29-1 to TRBJ1-2, with 12 bases identical to TRBD1. The germline V gene has CDR1 SQVTM and CDR2 ANQGSEA. This CDR3 contains 13 residues. The CDR3 sequence: CGTGGLESYGYTF. CDR3 coding DNA: TGCGGGACAGGGGGCCTAGAAAGCTATGGCTACACCTTC.

This clonotype was observed a few times. This chain uses TRBV7-9 with TRBJ1-4, with a possible D match to TRBD1 (5 bases). The V end was cut by 8 bases, the J end by 4 bases, with 14 bases between. Germline-derived CDR1 and CDR2 are SEHNR and FQNEAQ (reference sequence). The CDR3 covers 14 residues. The CDR3 spells CASRRNGGNEKLFF. The CDR3 DNA sequence: TGTGCCAGCCGCAGGAATGGGGGTAATGAAAAACTGTTTTTT.

Only a few counts were recorded for this clonotype. The gene calls are TRBV11-2 and TRBJ2-3; D is tentatively TRBD1 or TRBD2 (5 bases each). CDR1 is SGHAT, CDR2 FQNNGV, per germline. This CDR3 contains 14 residues. Trimming pared 4 bases from V and 4 bases from J, leaving 12 bases between. Here the CDR3 reads CASSSPGGPDTQYF. The CDR3, as DNA: TGTGCCAGCAGCTCTCCTGGGGGTCCAGATACGCAGTATTTT.